This entry features one TCR beta chain sequence. Antigen: not known. Germline loops: CDR1 ENHRY, CDR2 SYGVKD. With V trimmed by 6 bases and J by 0 bases, 4 bases remained unmatched. This CDR3 comprises 15 residues. Several immunoSEQ plates held equal portions of the genomic DNA taken from each subset. In the sorted-subset replicate PCRs, around 0.2 ug DNA, tens of thousands of T cell genomes, was used. The assay was immunoSEQ multiplex PCR, and TCRdb's table has in-frame clones only and misses some. This sample has approximately 2,200,000 clones, with approximately 94% found just once. The source of the sample is a study of shared clonotypes between healthy human individuals. Study-wide results and caveats: Measured sharing among donors was expected to vary with sequencing depth. It was the non-shared clonotypes that had lower generation probabilities than clonotypes shared by all four donors.

Positive CCR7 selection of CD45RO-negative cells yielded the naive CD8 cells, and terminally differentiated effector memory CD45RA+ cells were excluded. The TCR was taken from a man younger than 35 in good health. Some clones in this sample may be carry-over from other donors' samples. The chain carries TRBV10-3 and TRBJ2-1; 8 nucleotides match TRBD1. The sample consisted of naive CD8+ T cells from PBMCs. DNA for the CDR3: TGTGCCATCAGGGTAACAGGGGGCTCCTACAATGAGCAGTTCTTC. As protein: CAIRVTGGSYNEQFF.